This record concerns one T cell receptor beta chain sequence. This entry comes from a study of T cell changes during pregnancy in multiple sclerosis. Trimming stripped 0 bases from V and 1 base from J, with 13 bases between. The CDR3 runs 16 residues. Per germline, CDR1 SGHRS and CDR2 YFSETQ. Here immunoSEQ multiplex PCR was the method, and the copy in TCRdb shows in-frame clones only, minus some. Of some 39,000 clones in the sample, 80% to 95% were seen once. The sequencing sample was made of PBMCs (not recorded whether the cells were cultured). This chain uses TRBV5-1 with TRBJ2-5; D is possibly TRBD2 (7 bases). The sequence was collected from a female donor with multiple sclerosis, enrolled in a pregnancy study. The CDR3 is CASSLAGGQLQETQYF. DNA for the CDR3: TGCGCCAGCAGCTTGGCCGGGGGGCAGCTCCAAGAGACCCAGTACTTC.